This T cell receptor beta chain was observed in a study of T cell changes during pregnancy in multiple sclerosis. This clone ranks as medium-sized. The CDR3 extends over 13 amino acids. Germline V gene lookup returns CDR1 SGHTA and CDR2 FQGNSA. Trimming took 5 bases from V and 8 from J; bases not matched to a gene: 8. The protocol was immunoSEQ multiplex PCR, while the TCRdb copy is restricted to in-frame clones and leaves out a portion. This sample carries 60,000 or so clones, about 91% of them seen once, and the ten largest clones take 0.8% to 1%. This clonotype was obtained from a female donor with multiple sclerosis, enrolled in a pregnancy study. V is TRBV7-2 and J is TRBJ1-2; the match to TRBD1 covers 7 bases. The sequences come from peripheral blood, collected before pregnancy. As DNA, the CDR3 is TGTGCCAGCAGCCTGACACAGGGGAACGGCTACACCTTC. Amino acid sequence: CASSLTQGNGYTF. Full variable domain (outside the CDR3, taken from reference TRBV7-2 and TRBJ1-2): GAGVSQSPSNKVTEKGKDVELRCDPISGHTALYWYRQSLGQGLEFLIYFQGNSAPDKSGLPSDRFSAERTGGSVSTLTIQRTQQEDSAVYLCASSLTQGNGYTFGSGTRLTVV.